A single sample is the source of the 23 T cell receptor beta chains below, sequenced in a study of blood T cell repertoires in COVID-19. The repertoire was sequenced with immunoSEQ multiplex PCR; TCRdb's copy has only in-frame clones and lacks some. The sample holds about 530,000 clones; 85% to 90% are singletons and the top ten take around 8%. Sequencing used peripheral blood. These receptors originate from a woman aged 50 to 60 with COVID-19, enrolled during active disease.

The chain's CDR3 is CAWTPRGYNEQFF. CDR3 coding DNA: TGTGCCTGGACCCCCCGGGGCTACAATGAGCAGTTCTTC. The chain is built from TRBV30 and TRBJ2-1; D might be TRBD2 (5 bases). The CDR3 loop spans 13 amino acids. V was trimmed by 4 bases and J by 3 bases, leaving 10 bases between them. The germline CDR1 and CDR2 sequences are GTSNPN and SVGIG (reference sequence).

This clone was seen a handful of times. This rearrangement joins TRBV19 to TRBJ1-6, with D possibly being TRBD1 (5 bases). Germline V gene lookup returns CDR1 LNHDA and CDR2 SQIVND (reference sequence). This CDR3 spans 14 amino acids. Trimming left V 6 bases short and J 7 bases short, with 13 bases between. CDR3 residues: CASSLMPGNSPLHF. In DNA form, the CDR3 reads TGTGCCAGTAGCCTAATGCCAGGGAATTCACCCCTCCACTTT.

The CDR3 loop reads CASSLALAGGQETQYF. The CDR3, as DNA: TGTGCCAGCAGCTTAGCACTAGCGGGGGGTCAAGAGACCCAGTACTTC. The rearrangement uses TRBV11-1 and TRBJ2-5; TRBD2 matches at 12 bases. CDR1 SGHAT and CDR2 FQDESV come from the germline V gene (reference sequence). The CDR3 consists of 16 residues. V was clipped by 0 bases and J by 2 bases; unmatched bases: 1.

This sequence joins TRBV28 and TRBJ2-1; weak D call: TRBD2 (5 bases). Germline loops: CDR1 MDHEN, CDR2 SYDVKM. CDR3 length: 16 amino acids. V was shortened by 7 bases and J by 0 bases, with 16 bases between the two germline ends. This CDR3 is CASNGRVPSSYNEQFF. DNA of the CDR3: TGTGCCAGCAACGGGCGGGTCCCGAGCTCCTACAATGAGCAGTTCTTC.

CDR3 DNA: TGTGCCACCAGTGTCGGGGGGGCGGGCACAGATACGCAGTATTTT. Translated: CATSVGGAGTDTQYF. The chain combines TRBV24-1 with TRBJ2-3, with 8 bases matching TRBD2. CDR1 is KGHDR and CDR2 is SFDVKD in the germline V gene. The CDR3 loop spans 15 amino acids. V lost 5 bases and J lost 1; bases outside the gene matches: 4.

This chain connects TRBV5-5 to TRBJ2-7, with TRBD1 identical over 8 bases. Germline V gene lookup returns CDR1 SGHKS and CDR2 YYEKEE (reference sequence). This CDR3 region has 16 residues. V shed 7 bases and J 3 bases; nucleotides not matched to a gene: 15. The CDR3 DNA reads TGTGCCAGCGGACCACACCCCCCTGGACAGGGCTACGAGCAGTACTTC. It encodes CASGPHPPGQGYEQYF. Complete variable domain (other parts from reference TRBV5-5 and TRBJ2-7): DAGVTQSPTHLIKTRGQQVTLRCSPISGHKSVSWYQQVLGQGPQFIFQYYEKEERGRGNFPDRFSARQFPNYSSELNVNALLLGDSALYLCASGPHPPGQGYEQYFGPGTRLTVT.

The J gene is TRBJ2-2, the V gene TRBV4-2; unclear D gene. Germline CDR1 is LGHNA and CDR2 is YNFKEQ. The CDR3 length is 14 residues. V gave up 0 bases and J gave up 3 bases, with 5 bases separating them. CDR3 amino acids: CASSQERYTGELFF. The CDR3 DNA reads TGTGCCAGCAGCCAAGAGAGGTACACCGGGGAGCTGTTTTTT.

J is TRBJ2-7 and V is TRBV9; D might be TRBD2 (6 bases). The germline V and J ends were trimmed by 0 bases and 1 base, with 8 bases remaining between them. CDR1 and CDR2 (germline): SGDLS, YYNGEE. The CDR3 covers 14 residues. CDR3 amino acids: CASSVAGESYEQYF. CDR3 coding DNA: TGTGCCAGCAGCGTAGCGGGGGAGTCCTACGAGCAGTACTTC.

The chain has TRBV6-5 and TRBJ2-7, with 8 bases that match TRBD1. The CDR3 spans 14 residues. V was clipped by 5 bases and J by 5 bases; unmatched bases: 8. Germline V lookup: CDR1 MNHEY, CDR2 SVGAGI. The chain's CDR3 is CASSPGQGLNEQYF. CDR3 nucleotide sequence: TGTGCCAGCAGTCCTGGACAGGGTCTCAACGAGCAGTACTTC.

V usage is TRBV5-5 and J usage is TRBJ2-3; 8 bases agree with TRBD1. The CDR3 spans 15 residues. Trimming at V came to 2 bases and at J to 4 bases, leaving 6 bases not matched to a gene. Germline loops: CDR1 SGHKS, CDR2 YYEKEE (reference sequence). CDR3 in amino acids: CASSFLQGASDTQYF. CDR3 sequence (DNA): TGTGCCAGCAGCTTTCTCCAGGGGGCGTCAGATACGCAGTATTTT.

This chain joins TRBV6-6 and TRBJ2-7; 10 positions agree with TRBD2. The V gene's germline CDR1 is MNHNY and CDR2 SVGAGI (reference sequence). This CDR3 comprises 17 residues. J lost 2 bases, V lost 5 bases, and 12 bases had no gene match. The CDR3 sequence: CASSPQLAGQFTYEQYF. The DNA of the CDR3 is TGTGCCAGCAGTCCCCAACTAGCGGGGCAATTTACCTACGAGCAGTACTTC.

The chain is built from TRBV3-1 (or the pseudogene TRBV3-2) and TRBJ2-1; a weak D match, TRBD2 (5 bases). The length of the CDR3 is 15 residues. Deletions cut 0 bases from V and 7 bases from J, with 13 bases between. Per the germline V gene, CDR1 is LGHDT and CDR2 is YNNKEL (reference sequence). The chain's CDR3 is CASSQDLERLNEQFF. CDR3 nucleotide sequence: TGTGCCAGCAGCCAAGATCTGGAGCGGTTAAATGAGCAGTTCTTC.

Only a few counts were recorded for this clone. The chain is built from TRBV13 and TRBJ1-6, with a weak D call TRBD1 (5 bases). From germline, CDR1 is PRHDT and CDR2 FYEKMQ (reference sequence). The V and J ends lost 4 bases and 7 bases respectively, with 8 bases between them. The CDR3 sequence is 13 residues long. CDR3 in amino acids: CASSWGGNSPLHF. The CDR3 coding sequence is TGTGCCAGCAGCTGGGGGGGAAATTCACCCCTCCACTTT.

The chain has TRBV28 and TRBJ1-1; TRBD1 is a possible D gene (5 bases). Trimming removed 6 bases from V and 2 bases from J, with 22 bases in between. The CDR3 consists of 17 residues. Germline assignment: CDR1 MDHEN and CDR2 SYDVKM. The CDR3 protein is CASSPRPSRVPNTEAFF. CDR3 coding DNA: TGTGCCAGCAGCCCACGGCCCTCCAGGGTCCCAAACACTGAAGCTTTCTTT.

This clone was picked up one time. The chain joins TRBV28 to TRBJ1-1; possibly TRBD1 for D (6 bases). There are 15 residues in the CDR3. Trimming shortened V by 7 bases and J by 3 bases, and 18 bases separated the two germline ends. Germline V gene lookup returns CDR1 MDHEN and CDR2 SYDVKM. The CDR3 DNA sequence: TGTGCCAGCATCCCAGCGGGGGGGGCGGACACTGAAGCTTTCTTT. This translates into CASIPAGGADTEAFF.

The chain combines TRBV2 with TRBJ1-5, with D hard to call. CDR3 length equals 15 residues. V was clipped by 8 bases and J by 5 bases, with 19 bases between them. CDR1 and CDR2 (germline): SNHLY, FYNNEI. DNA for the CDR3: TGTGCCAGCGCCCTGGCGGAGGGCGTTTATCAGCCCCAGCATTTT. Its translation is CASALAEGVYQPQHF.

CDR3 residues: CASSLGRGFGYTF. The CDR3 DNA sequence: TGTGCCAGCAGCTTAGGGAGAGGGTTTGGCTACACCTTC. The rearrangement joins TRBV11-2 to TRBJ1-2; D gene ambiguous. V dropped 1 base and J dropped 7 bases, with 10 bases sitting between them. There are 13 residues in the CDR3. Germline-derived CDR1 and CDR2 are SGHAT and FQNNGV. The full variable domain, completed using reference TRBV11-2 and TRBJ1-2, is EAGVAQSPRYKIIEKRQSVAFWCNPISGHATLYWYQQILGQGPKLLIQFQNNGVVDDSQLPKDRFSAERLKGVDSTLKIQPAKLEDSAVYLCASSLGRGFGYTFGSGTRLTVV.

CDR3 sequence: CASSIRSLGGNKPQHF. CDR3 in DNA: TGTGCCAGTAGTATCAGAAGTCTAGGAGGGAATAAGCCCCAGCATTTT. The J gene is TRBJ1-5, the V gene TRBV19; no clear D gene. Per germline, CDR1 LNHDA and CDR2 SQIVND (reference sequence). The ends were cut back, 3 bases at V and 8 bases at J, with 20 bases in the middle. The CDR3 covers 16 residues.

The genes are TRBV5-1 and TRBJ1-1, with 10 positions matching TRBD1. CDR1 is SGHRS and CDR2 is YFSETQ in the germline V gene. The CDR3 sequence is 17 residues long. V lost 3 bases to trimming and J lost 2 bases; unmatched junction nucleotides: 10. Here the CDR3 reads CASSYRQGARKNTEAFF. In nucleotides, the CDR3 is TGCGCCAGCAGCTACCGACAGGGGGCTAGGAAAAACACTGAAGCTTTCTTT.

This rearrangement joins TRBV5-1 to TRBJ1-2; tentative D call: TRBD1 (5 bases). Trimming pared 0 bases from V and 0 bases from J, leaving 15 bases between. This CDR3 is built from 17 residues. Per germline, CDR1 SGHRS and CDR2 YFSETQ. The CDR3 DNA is TGCGCCAGCAGCTTGGCCGCACAGGCCACTTCTAACTATGGCTACACCTTC. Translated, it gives CASSLAAQATSNYGYTF.

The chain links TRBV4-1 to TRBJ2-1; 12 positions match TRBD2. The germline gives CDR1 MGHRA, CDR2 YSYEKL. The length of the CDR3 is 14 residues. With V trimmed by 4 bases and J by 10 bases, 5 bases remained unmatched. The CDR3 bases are TGCGCCAGCAGCCTTCTAGCGGGGGGGCGGGAGCAGTTCTTC. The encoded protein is CASSLLAGGREQFF.

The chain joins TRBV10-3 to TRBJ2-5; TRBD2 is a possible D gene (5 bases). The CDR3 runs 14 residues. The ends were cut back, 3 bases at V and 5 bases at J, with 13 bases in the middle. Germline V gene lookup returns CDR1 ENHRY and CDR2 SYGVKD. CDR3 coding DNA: TGTGCCATCAGTGATGGGAGTCTTGGGGAGACCCAGTACTTC. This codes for CAISDGSLGETQYF.

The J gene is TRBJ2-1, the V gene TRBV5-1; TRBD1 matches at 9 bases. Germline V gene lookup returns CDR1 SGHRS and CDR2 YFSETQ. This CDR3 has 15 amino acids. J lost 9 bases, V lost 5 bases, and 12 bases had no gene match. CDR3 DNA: TGCGCCAGCAGTCTCAGACAGGGGGACCCGGGTGAGCAGTTCTTC. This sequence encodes CASSLRQGDPGEQFF.